This T cell receptor (beta chain) comes out of a study of metastatic and nonmetastatic thyroid tumors. This clone was found many times. What it binds is unknown. Findings and limits, study-wide: It was reported that TCR beta diversity was significantly higher in malignant thyroid tumors than benign nodules, in blood and tumor.

The CDR3 length is 14 residues. The V gene end was trimmed by 6 bases and the J gene end by 0 bases; junction bases not matched to a gene: 2. Germline CDR1 and CDR2: MNHNS and SASEGT. Thyroid surgery had not been preceded by any treatment in any patient. TCRdb re-called clones via MiXCR from the PCR reads. The profile shows 70,000 or so clones, 13% to 15% of them singletons. The rearrangement joins TRBV6-1 to TRBJ1-1, with 9 bases lining up with TRBD1. The receptor's source is a male donor with papillary thyroid cancer or a benign thyroid nodule (not recorded which). Some clones in this sample may be carry-over from other donors' samples. What was sequenced was blood. DNA of the CDR3: TGTGCCAGCAGCGGACAGGGGATGAACACTGAAGCTTTCTTT. It codes for CASSGQGMNTEAFF.